These T cell receptor beta chains were read from a single sample in a study of blood T cells in healthy people across ages. Each CDR3 protein is one row after TCRdb ran MiXCR on the 5' RACE reads. The sample holds about 830,000 distinct CDR3 sequences, about 59% seen once. Sequencing was carried out using blood. All receptors derive from a man aged 25 to 40 in good health. Each CDR3 is given with its conserved first and last residue. A D gene is named only where the DNA matches it firmly. Clone size is stated in some rows and not others, as once, few, many or a class when expanded.

j_call: TRBJ1-6; d_call: NA; v_call: TRBV6-5; clone_size: NA; cdr3_nt: TGTGCCAGCAGTTGGGGGGAGTCGAATTCACCCCTCCACTTT; cdr3_aa: CASSWGESNSPLHF
j_call: TRBJ1-1; d_call: NA; v_call: TRBV6-6; clone_size: NA; cdr3_nt: TGTGCCAGCAGTTACGACCAGGGATACACTGAAGCTTTCTTT; cdr3_aa: CASSYDQGYTEAFF
j_call: TRBJ2-5; d_call: TRBD2; v_call: TRBV7-9; clone_size: NA; cdr3_nt: TGTGCCAGCAGCTTAGGCGGGGGGGCGCTTCAGTACTTC; cdr3_aa: CASSLGGGALQYF
j_call: TRBJ2-1; d_call: TRBD2; v_call: TRBV29-1; clone_size: few; cdr3_nt: TGCAGCGTTGATATTTTGGGCGGGGGAACCTACAATGAGCAGTTCTTC; cdr3_aa: CSVDILGGGTYNEQFF
j_call: TRBJ2-3; d_call: TRBD2; v_call: TRBV9; clone_size: NA; cdr3_nt: TGTGCCAGCAGCCCACACGCGGCGCGGCGGGGGGGCCAAGATACGCAGTATTTT; cdr3_aa: CASSPHAARRGGQDTQYF
j_call: TRBJ2-3; d_call: TRBD2; v_call: TRBV7-2; clone_size: NA; cdr3_nt: TGTGCCAGCAGCTCGAAGACTAGCGGGGGGGTAGATACGCAGTATTTT; cdr3_aa: CASSSKTSGGVDTQYF
j_call: TRBJ1-5; d_call: TRBD1; v_call: TRBV3-1; clone_size: few; cdr3_nt: TGTGCCAGCAGCCGGACGACAGGGGGAAATCAGCCCCAGCATTTT; cdr3_aa: CASSRTTGGNQPQHF
j_call: TRBJ2-1; d_call: TRBD2; v_call: TRBV20-1; clone_size: NA; cdr3_nt: TGCAGTGTAACGGCTAGCGGGGGCCGTCCGGAGTACAATGAGCAGTTCTTC; cdr3_aa: CSVTASGGRPEYNEQFF
j_call: TRBJ2-6; d_call: NA; v_call: TRBV3-1; clone_size: NA; cdr3_nt: TGTGCCAGCAGCCAAGCCCGGGACACCGTAAAGGGTTCTGGGGCCAACGTCCTGACTTTC; cdr3_aa: CASSQARDTVKGSGANVLTF
j_call: TRBJ1-2; d_call: TRBD1; v_call: TRBV7-2; clone_size: NA; cdr3_nt: TGTGCCAGCCGGACCTTGACAGGGAACTATGGCTACACCTTC; cdr3_aa: CASRTLTGNYGYTF
j_call: TRBJ2-1; d_call: TRBD1; v_call: TRBV20-1; clone_size: NA; cdr3_nt: TGCAGTGCTAGAGACGGGACAGGGATCAATGAGCAGTTCTTC; cdr3_aa: CSARDGTGINEQFF
j_call: TRBJ2-3; d_call: NA; v_call: TRBV12-3/TRBV12-4; clone_size: NA; cdr3_nt: TGTGCCAGCAGTCTATCCGAGAAAAGCAGCACAGATACGCAGTATTTT; cdr3_aa: CASSLSEKSSTDTQYF
j_call: TRBJ2-2; d_call: NA; v_call: TRBV5-1; clone_size: few; cdr3_nt: TGCGCCAGCAGCTTGGGGGCCTCTGGGGAGCTGTTTTTT; cdr3_aa: CASSLGASGELFF
j_call: TRBJ1-2; d_call: NA; v_call: TRBV25-1; clone_size: NA; cdr3_nt: TGTGCCAGCAGTGCGGACTCGTGGAGAGGCTACACCTTC; cdr3_aa: CASSADSWRGYTF
j_call: TRBJ1-2; d_call: TRBD1; v_call: TRBV29-1; clone_size: many; cdr3_nt: TGCAGCGTGCAAAAGGCTCGGGACAGAACCTCTAACTATGGCTACACCTTC; cdr3_aa: CSVQKARDRTSNYGYTF
j_call: TRBJ2-6; d_call: NA; v_call: TRBV7-2; clone_size: few; cdr3_nt: TGTGCCAGCAGCTTATTTCGGGCTGGGGCCAACGTCCTGACTTTC; cdr3_aa: CASSLFRAGANVLTF
j_call: TRBJ2-1; d_call: NA; v_call: TRBV5-1; clone_size: NA; cdr3_nt: TGCGCCAGCAGCTTGGCCACTGGATTACGATACAATGAGCAGTTCTTC; cdr3_aa: CASSLATGLRYNEQFF
j_call: TRBJ2-3; d_call: TRBD2; v_call: TRBV6-2/TRBV6-3; clone_size: NA; cdr3_nt: TGTGCCAGCAGTTACTCGCTAGCGGGGGGGCCAATAGATACGCAGTATTTT; cdr3_aa: CASSYSLAGGPIDTQYF
j_call: TRBJ2-7; d_call: NA; v_call: TRBV7-2; clone_size: NA; cdr3_nt: TGTGCCAGCAGCTTAGCACGGGACCCCTCTGAGCAGTACTTC; cdr3_aa: CASSLARDPSEQYF
j_call: TRBJ2-7; d_call: TRBD2; v_call: TRBV6-6; clone_size: NA; cdr3_nt: TGTGCCAGCAGTGCCACTAGCGGGGGTGCGAGGGCGCAGTACTTC; cdr3_aa: CASSATSGGARAQYF
j_call: TRBJ2-7; d_call: NA; v_call: TRBV12-3/TRBV12-4; clone_size: NA; cdr3_nt: TGTGCCAGCAGTTTCCGCCAGGGAGACGAGCAGTACTTC; cdr3_aa: CASSFRQGDEQYF
j_call: TRBJ2-7; d_call: NA; v_call: TRBV4-2; clone_size: NA; cdr3_nt: TGTGCCAGCACCAAAGGAGGAGGGGGTTACGAGCAGTACTTC; cdr3_aa: CASTKGGGGYEQYF
j_call: TRBJ2-7; d_call: NA; v_call: TRBV20-1; clone_size: NA; cdr3_nt: TGCAGTGCTAGATATGGGAGCGAGCAGTACTTC; cdr3_aa: CSARYGSEQYF
j_call: TRBJ2-3; d_call: TRBD2; v_call: TRBV13; clone_size: NA; cdr3_nt: TGTGCCAGCAGCTTAGCTAGCGGGGAGGGAATCGATACGCAGTATTTT; cdr3_aa: CASSLASGEGIDTQYF
j_call: TRBJ2-7; d_call: NA; v_call: TRBV7-6; clone_size: NA; cdr3_nt: TGTGCCAGCAGCATTTCCCCCAGGGGCCCAGTCTACGAGCAGTACTTC; cdr3_aa: CASSISPRGPVYEQYF
j_call: TRBJ2-3; d_call: TRBD2; v_call: TRBV20-1; clone_size: few; cdr3_nt: TGCAGTGCCCCGACTAGCGGGCTGACAGATACGCAGTATTTT; cdr3_aa: CSAPTSGLTDTQYF
j_call: TRBJ2-7; d_call: TRBD1; v_call: TRBV5-1; clone_size: once; cdr3_nt: TGCGCCAGCAGCCCCGGGGGACAGGTCCCCTACTCCTACGAGCAGTACTTC; cdr3_aa: CASSPGGQVPYSYEQYF
j_call: TRBJ2-3; d_call: TRBD2; v_call: TRBV4-1; clone_size: NA; cdr3_nt: TGCGCCAGCAGCTCACCGACTAGCGGGGGAGGCACAGATACGCAGTATTTT; cdr3_aa: CASSSPTSGGGTDTQYF
j_call: TRBJ2-6; d_call: NA; v_call: TRBV20-1; clone_size: NA; cdr3_nt: TGCAGTGCTTACACAGGTTTCTCTGGGGCCAACGTCCTGACTTTC; cdr3_aa: CSAYTGFSGANVLTF
j_call: TRBJ2-1; d_call: NA; v_call: TRBV10-3; clone_size: NA; cdr3_nt: TGTGCCATCAGTGACAGGGTCTACAATGAGCAGTTCTTC; cdr3_aa: CAISDRVYNEQFF
j_call: TRBJ2-3; d_call: TRBD2; v_call: TRBV9; clone_size: once; cdr3_nt: TGTGCCAGCAGCACCAGCGGGGGGGCTATAAAAGATACGCAGTATTTT; cdr3_aa: CASSTSGGAIKDTQYF
j_call: TRBJ2-5; d_call: TRBD1; v_call: TRBV20-1; clone_size: NA; cdr3_nt: TGCAGTGCTAGAGATGCGCAGGGACAGCAAGAGACCCAGTACTTC; cdr3_aa: CSARDAQGQQETQYF
j_call: TRBJ2-6; d_call: NA; v_call: TRBV24-1; clone_size: NA; cdr3_nt: TGTGCCACCAGTGATGCCTATACGGGGGCCAACGTCCTGACTTTC; cdr3_aa: CATSDAYTGANVLTF
j_call: TRBJ2-7; d_call: NA; v_call: TRBV2; clone_size: NA; cdr3_nt: TGTGCCAGCAGTGATTATCGGGGCCCGTACGAGCAGTACTTC; cdr3_aa: CASSDYRGPYEQYF
j_call: TRBJ2-3; d_call: TRBD1; v_call: TRBV7-2; clone_size: NA; cdr3_nt: TGTGCCAGCAGAGGACAGGGAGGTGGCACAGATATGCAGTATTTT; cdr3_aa: CASRGQGGGTDMQYF
j_call: TRBJ2-2; d_call: TRBD1; v_call: TRBV9; clone_size: NA; cdr3_nt: TGTGCCAGCAGCCCCCGAGGACAGGGAACCAGGGAGCTGTTTTTT; cdr3_aa: CASSPRGQGTRELFF
j_call: TRBJ1-1; d_call: NA; v_call: TRBV29-1; clone_size: NA; cdr3_nt: TGCAGCGTTTCCCGAGGGAGCCCGAACACTGAAGCTTTCTTT; cdr3_aa: CSVSRGSPNTEAFF
j_call: TRBJ1-2; d_call: NA; v_call: TRBV29-1; clone_size: NA; cdr3_nt: TGCAGCGTACCAATGGGGGTGGGCAGGGAAGATGGCTACACCTTC; cdr3_aa: CSVPMGVGREDGYTF
j_call: TRBJ2-3; d_call: TRBD1; v_call: TRBV7-3; clone_size: few; cdr3_nt: TGTGCCAGCAGCTATGGGACAGGGTTACTAGATACGCAGTATTTT; cdr3_aa: CASSYGTGLLDTQYF
j_call: TRBJ2-7; d_call: NA; v_call: TRBV28; clone_size: NA; cdr3_nt: TGTGCCAGCCCCCCTTCGCTCGGCGGCAACTACGAGCAGTACTTC; cdr3_aa: CASPPSLGGNYEQYF
j_call: TRBJ2-1; d_call: NA; v_call: TRBV4-3; clone_size: NA; cdr3_nt: TGCGCCAGCAGCCAAGAGAGGCAGCTCTACAATGAGCAGTTCTTC; cdr3_aa: CASSQERQLYNEQFF
j_call: TRBJ1-5; d_call: NA; v_call: TRBV7-9; clone_size: few; cdr3_nt: TGTGCCAGCAGCCGTGACAGGACCCAAAGTCAGCCCCAGCATTTT; cdr3_aa: CASSRDRTQSQPQHF
j_call: TRBJ2-3; d_call: NA; v_call: TRBV10-3; clone_size: NA; cdr3_nt: TGTGCCATCCAGGATAGGGCTAGCACAGATACGCAGTATTTT; cdr3_aa: CAIQDRASTDTQYF
j_call: TRBJ1-2; d_call: NA; v_call: TRBV21-1; clone_size: NA; cdr3_nt: TGTGCCAGCCCCAAAGGGGGTCTTCTTAACTATGGCTACACCTTC; cdr3_aa: CASPKGGLLNYGYTF
j_call: TRBJ2-3; d_call: NA; v_call: TRBV5-5; clone_size: NA; cdr3_nt: TGTGCCAGCAGCTTGCCAGACGGGAGCGATACGCAGTATTTT; cdr3_aa: CASSLPDGSDTQYF
j_call: TRBJ2-6; d_call: NA; v_call: TRBV24-1; clone_size: NA; cdr3_nt: TGTGCCACCAGTGATTTAACCGGGGCCAACGTCCTGACTTTC; cdr3_aa: CATSDLTGANVLTF